These 6 T cell receptor beta chains were all obtained from the same sample, sequenced in a study of identical twins. Using its own MiXCR run on the 5' RACE reads, TCRdb lists one record per CDR3 protein. The table records fewer than 450,000 distinct CDR3 sequences, approximately 9.1% of them present only once. Input material: naive T cells sorted from blood. These receptor sequences come from a woman aged 45-59 years in good health.

This clonotype appeared many times. The gene calls are TRBV5-1 and TRBJ1-1; D remains ambiguous. CDR3 length: 15 residues. Germline CDR1 reads SGHRS; CDR2 reads YFSETQ. With 0 bases removed from V and 5 bases from J, the gap between germline ends came to 14 bases. CDR3 region: CASSLEWPLATEAFF. CDR3 nucleotides: TGCGCCAGCAGCTTGGAATGGCCCTTGGCGACTGAAGCTTTCTTT.

The table lists this clonotype with many counts. The rearrangement uses TRBV4-1 and TRBJ1-1, with 10 bases fitting TRBD1. Trimming took 3 bases from V and 6 from J; bases not matched to a gene: 7. The CDR3 runs 15 residues. Looked up from germline, CDR1 is MGHRA and CDR2 is YSYEKL. CDR3 residues: CASSQPWDRGSEAFF. In DNA, the CDR3 is TGCGCCAGCAGCCAGCCTTGGGACAGGGGTTCTGAAGCTTTCTTT.

The chain uses TRBV20-1 and TRBJ2-7; 9 bases line up with TRBD1. With 0 bases clipped from V and 5 bases from J, the junction kept 8 bases outside the gene matches. CDR1 and CDR2 (germline): DFQATT, SNEGSKA (reference sequence). The CDR3 runs 15 residues. The CDR3 region is CSARDHRGLKNEQYV. CDR3 DNA: TGCAGTGCTAGAGATCACAGGGGGCTTAAGAACGAGCAGTACGTC.

This clonotype was seen a handful of times. The V gene is TRBV6-5, the J gene TRBJ2-7, with 11 nucleotides matching TRBD2. The CDR3 has 14 residues. The V gene's germline CDR1 is MNHEY and CDR2 SVGAGI. After removal of 6 bases from V and 1 base from J, the junction contained 2 bases not matched to a gene. CDR3 bases: TGTGCCAGCAGGGGACTAGCGGCATCCTACGAGCAGTACTTC. It encodes CASRGLAASYEQYF.

In this sample, this clonotype turned up a few times. The chain links TRBV18 to TRBJ2-5, with 13 bases identical to TRBD2. This CDR3 has 16 residues. CDR1 is KGHSH, CDR2 LQKENI, per germline. The J segment lost 6 bases and the V segment lost 3 bases, leaving 7 bases of the junction unmatched. CDR3 in amino acids: CASSPGLAGVVKTQYF. The CDR3 DNA is TGTGCCAGCTCACCCGGACTAGCGGGAGTAGTGAAGACCCAGTACTTC.

This clonotype was observed a single time. The chain combines TRBV7-9 with TRBJ1-1; 7 bases are a match to TRBD1. The CDR3 contains 14 residues. Germline-derived CDR1 and CDR2 are SEHNR and FQNEAQ (reference sequence). Trimming took 1 base from V and 6 from J; bases not matched to a gene: 5. As DNA, the CDR3 is TGTGCCAGCAGCTTAGTTGGACAGGCGGCTGAAGCTTTCTTT. Translating gives CASSLVGQAAEAFF.